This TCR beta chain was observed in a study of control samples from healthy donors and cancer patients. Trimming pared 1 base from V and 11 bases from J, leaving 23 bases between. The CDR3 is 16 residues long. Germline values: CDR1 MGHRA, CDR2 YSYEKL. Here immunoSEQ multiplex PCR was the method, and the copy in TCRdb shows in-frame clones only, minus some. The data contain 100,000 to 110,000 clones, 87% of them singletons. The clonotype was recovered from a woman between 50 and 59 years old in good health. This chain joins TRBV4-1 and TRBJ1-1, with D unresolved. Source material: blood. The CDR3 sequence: CASSQVWKPGPFTAFF. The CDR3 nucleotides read TGCGCCAGCAGCCAAGTATGGAAACCGGGCCCTTTTACTGCTTTCTTT.